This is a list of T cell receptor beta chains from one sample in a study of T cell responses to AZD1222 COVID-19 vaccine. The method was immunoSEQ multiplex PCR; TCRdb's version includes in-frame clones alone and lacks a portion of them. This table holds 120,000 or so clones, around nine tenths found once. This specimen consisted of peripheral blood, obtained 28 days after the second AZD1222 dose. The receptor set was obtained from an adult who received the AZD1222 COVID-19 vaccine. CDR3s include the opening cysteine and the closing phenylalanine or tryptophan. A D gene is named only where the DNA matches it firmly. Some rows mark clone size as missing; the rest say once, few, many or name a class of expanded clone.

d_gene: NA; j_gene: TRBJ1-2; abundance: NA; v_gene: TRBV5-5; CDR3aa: CASSLSTGGYTF; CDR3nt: TGTGCCAGCAGCTTGAGCACAGGAGGCTACACCTTC
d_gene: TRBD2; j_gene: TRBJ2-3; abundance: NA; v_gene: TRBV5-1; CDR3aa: CARSWGDGGTGTDTQYF; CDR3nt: TGCGCCCGCAGCTGGGGGGACGGGGGGACGGGCACAGATACGCAGTATTTT
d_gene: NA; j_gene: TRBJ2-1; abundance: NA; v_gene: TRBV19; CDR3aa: CASTGLYSGSYNEQFF; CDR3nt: TGTGCCAGTACCGGTCTCTATTCGGGCTCCTACAATGAGCAGTTCTTC
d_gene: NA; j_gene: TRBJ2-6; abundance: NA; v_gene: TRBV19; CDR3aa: CASTGRSRSGANVLTF; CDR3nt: TGTGCCAGTACGGGCCGCTCAAGGTCTGGGGCCAACGTCCTGACTTTC
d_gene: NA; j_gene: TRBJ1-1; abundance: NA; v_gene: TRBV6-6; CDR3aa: CASRPREAEAFF; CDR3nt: TGTGCCAGCAGGCCCCGTGAGGCTGAAGCTTTCTTT
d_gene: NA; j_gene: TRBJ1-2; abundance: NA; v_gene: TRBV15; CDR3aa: CATSSTPSAGYTF; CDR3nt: TGTGCCACCAGCAGTACCCCTTCGGCGGGCTACACCTTC
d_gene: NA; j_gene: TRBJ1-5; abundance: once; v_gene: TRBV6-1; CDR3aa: CASSELQGRQPQHF; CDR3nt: TGTGCCAGCAGTGAACTCCAGGGTCGGCAGCCCCAGCATTTT
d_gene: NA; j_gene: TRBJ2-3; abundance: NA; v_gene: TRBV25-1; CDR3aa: CASSPKDTQYF; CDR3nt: TGTGCCAGCAGTCCTAAAGATACGCAGTATTTT
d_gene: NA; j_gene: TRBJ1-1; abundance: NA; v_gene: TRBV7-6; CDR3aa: CASSLAHYTEAFF; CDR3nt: TGTGCCAGCAGCTTAGCGCACTACACTGAAGCTTTCTTT
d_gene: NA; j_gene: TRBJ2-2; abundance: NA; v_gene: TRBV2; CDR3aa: CASRVQAEVGELFF; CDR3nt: TGTGCCAGCAGGGTCCAAGCGGAGGTCGGGGAGCTGTTTTTT
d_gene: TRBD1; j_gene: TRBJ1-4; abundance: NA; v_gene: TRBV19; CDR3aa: CASSIVGQGPPNEKLFF; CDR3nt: TGTGCCAGTAGTATAGTGGGACAGGGGCCGCCAAATGAAAAACTGTTTTTT
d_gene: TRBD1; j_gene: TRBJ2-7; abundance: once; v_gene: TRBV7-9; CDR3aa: CASSFGTGFDEQYF; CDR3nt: TGTGCCAGCAGCTTCGGGACAGGGTTTGACGAGCAGTACTTC
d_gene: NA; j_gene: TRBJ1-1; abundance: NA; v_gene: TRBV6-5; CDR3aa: CASSAGVTEAFF; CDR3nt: TGTGCCAGCAGCGCCGGGGTCACTGAAGCTTTCTTT
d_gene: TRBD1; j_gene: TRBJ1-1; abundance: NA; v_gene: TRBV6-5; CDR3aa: CASRTGQRAEAFF; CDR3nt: TGTGCCAGCAGAACGGGACAGCGTGCTGAAGCTTTCTTT
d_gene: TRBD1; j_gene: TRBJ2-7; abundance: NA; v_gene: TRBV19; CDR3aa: CASSGRQGAFEQYF; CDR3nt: TGTGCCAGTAGTGGGCGACAGGGGGCCTTCGAGCAGTACTTC
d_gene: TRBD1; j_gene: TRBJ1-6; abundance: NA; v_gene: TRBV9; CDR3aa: CASSVGTGGSPLHF; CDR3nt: TGTGCCAGCAGCGTCGGGACAGGCGGCTCACCCCTCCACTTT
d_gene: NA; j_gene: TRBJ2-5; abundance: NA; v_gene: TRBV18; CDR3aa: CASSPPGQETQYF; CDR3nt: TGTGCCAGCTCACCCCCGGGGCAAGAGACCCAGTACTTC
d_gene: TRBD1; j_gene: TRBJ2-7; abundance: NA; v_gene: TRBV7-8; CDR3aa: CASSFDRGDEQYF; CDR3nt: TGTGCCAGCAGCTTTGACAGGGGGGACGAGCAGTACTTC
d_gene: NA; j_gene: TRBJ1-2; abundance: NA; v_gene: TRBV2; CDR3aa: CASSSRGSPGYGYTF; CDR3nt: TGTGCCAGCAGCAGTCGGGGCAGCCCTGGCTATGGCTACACCTTC
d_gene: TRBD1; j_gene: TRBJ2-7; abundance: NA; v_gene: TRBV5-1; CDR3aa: CASSDDRGWSYEQYF; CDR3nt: TGCGCCAGCAGCGATGACAGGGGGTGGTCCTACGAGCAGTACTTC
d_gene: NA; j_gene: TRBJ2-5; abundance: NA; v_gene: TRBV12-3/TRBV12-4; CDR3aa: CASSLGGQETQYF; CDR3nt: TGTGCCAGCAGTTTGGGGGGGCAGGAGACCCAGTACTTC
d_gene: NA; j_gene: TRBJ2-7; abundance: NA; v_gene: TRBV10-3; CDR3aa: CAISDQNAYEQYF; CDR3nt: TGTGCCATCAGTGACCAGAACGCCTACGAGCAGTACTTC
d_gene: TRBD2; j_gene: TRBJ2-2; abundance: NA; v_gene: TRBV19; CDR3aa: CASTTGTSGFGELFF; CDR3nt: TGTGCCAGTACCACCGGGACTAGCGGGTTCGGGGAGCTGTTTTTT
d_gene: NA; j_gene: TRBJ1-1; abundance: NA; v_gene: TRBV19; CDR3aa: CASSIGQGWTEAFF; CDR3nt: TGTGCCAGTAGTATCGGGCAGGGGTGGACTGAAGCTTTCTTT
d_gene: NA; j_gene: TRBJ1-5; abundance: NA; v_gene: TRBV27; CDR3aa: CASSIGTKGNQPQHF; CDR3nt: TGTGCCAGCAGTATCGGGACCAAAGGCAATCAGCCCCAGCATTTT
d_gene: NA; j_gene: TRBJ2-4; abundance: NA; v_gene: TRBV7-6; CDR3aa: CASSLRPFGKNIQYF; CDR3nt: TGTGCCAGCAGCCTACGGCCCTTCGGCAAAAACATTCAGTACTTC
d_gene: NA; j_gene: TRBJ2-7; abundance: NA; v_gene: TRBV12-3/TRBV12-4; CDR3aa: CASGPTTQQYF; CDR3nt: TGTGCCAGCGGGCCAACGACCCAACAGTACTTC
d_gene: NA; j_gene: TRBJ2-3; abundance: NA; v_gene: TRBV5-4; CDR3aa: CASSLRRGTDTQYF; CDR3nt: TGTGCCAGCAGCTTGCGCAGGGGCACAGATACGCAGTATTTT
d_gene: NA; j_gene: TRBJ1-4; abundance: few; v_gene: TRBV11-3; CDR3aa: CASSKGSGTGNEKLFF; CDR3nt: TGTGCCAGCAGCAAAGGCTCCGGGACGGGCAATGAAAAACTGTTTTTT
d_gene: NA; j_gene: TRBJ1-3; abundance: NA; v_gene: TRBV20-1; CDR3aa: CSASGSTAGNTIYF; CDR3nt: TGCAGTGCTAGTGGCTCGACAGCTGGAAACACCATATATTTT
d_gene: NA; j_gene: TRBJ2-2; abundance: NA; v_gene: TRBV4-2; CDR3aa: CASSHPVRAGTGELFF; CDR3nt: TGTGCCAGCAGCCACCCGGTACGGGCGGGCACCGGGGAGCTGTTTTTT
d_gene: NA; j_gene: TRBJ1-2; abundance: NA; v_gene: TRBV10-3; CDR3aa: CAISSKGGEAYGYTF; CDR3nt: TGTGCCATCAGTTCCAAGGGGGGGGAGGCCTATGGCTACACCTTC
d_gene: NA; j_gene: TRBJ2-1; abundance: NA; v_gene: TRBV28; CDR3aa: CASSLAPATYFF; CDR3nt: TGTGCCAGCAGTTTAGCACCCGCGACTTATTTCTTC
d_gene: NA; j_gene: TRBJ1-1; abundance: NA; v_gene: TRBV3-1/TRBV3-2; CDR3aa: CASSLGRNTEAFF; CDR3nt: TGTGCCAGCAGCCTTGGACGGAACACTGAAGCTTTCTTT
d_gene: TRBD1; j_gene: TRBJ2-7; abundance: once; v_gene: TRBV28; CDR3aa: CASSLPGQGAYEQYF; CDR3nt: TGTGCCAGCAGTCTTCCGGGACAGGGGGCATACGAGCAGTACTTC
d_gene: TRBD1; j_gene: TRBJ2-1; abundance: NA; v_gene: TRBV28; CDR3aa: CASIFQGASYNEQFF; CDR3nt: TGTGCCAGCATTTTTCAGGGGGCCTCCTACAATGAGCAGTTCTTC
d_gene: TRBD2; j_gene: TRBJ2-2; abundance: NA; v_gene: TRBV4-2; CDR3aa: CASSQGGENTGELFF; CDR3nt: TGTGCCAGCAGCCAGGGGGGGGAGAACACCGGGGAGCTGTTTTTT
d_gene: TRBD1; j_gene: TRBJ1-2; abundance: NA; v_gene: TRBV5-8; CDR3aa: CASSLPTGDVYGYTF; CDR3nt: TGTGCCAGCAGCTTACCGACAGGGGATGTCTATGGCTACACCTTC
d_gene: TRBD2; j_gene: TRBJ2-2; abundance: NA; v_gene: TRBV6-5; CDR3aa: CASSLAGGPRTGELFF; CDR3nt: TGTGCCAGCAGTTTAGCGGGAGGGCCTCGAACCGGGGAGCTGTTTTTT
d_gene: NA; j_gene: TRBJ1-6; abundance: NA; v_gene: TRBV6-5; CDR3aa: CASSYGGDDSPLHF; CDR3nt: TGTGCCAGCAGTTACGGGGGAGATGATTCACCCCTCCACTTT
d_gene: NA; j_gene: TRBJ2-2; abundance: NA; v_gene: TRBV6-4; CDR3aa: CASSETPAQNTGELFF; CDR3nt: TGTGCCAGCAGTGAAACTCCGGCCCAGAACACCGGGGAGCTGTTTTTT
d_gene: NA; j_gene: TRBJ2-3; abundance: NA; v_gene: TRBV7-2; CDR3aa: CASRAAGKGPDTQYF; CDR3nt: TGTGCCAGCAGGGCGGCGGGAAAAGGACCAGATACGCAGTATTTT
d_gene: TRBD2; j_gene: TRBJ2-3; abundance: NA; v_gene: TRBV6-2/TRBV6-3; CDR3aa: CASSYLPGGTSGGSTDTQYF; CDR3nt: TGTGCCAGCAGTTACCTACCCGGCGGGACTAGCGGGGGAAGCACAGATACGCAGTATTTT
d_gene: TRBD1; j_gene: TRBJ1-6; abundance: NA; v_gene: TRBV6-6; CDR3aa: CASSYSSDRSNSPLHF; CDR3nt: TGTGCCAGCAGTTACTCGTCGGACAGGTCTAATTCACCCCTCCACTTT
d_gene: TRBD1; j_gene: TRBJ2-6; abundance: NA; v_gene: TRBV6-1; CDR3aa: CASSVHRGPGANVLTF; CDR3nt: TGTGCCAGCAGTGTACACAGGGGGCCTGGGGCCAACGTCCTGACTTTC
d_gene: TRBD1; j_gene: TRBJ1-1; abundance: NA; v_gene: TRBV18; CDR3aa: CASSPGTVATNTEAFF; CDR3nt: TGTGCCAGCTCACCAGGGACAGTCGCTACGAACACTGAAGCTTTCTTT
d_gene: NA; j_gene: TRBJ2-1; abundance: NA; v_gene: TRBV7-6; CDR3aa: CASSLPDYNEQFF; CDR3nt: TGTGCCAGCAGCTTACCAGACTACAATGAGCAGTTCTTC
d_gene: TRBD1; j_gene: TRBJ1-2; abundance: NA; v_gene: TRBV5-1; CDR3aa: CASSLGQGAGYGYTF; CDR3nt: TGCGCCAGCAGCTTGGGACAGGGGGCAGGCTATGGCTACACCTTC
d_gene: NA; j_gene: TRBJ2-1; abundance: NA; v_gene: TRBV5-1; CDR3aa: CASSLVAGEQFF; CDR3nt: TGCGCCAGCAGCTTGGTAGCTGGAGAGCAGTTCTTC
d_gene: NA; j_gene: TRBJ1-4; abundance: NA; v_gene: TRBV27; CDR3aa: CASRPTGRDEKLFF; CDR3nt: TGTGCCAGCAGACCTACGGGGAGGGATGAAAAACTGTTTTTT
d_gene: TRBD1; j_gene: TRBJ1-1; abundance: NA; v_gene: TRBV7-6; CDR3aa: CASSLVSTGGGTEAFF; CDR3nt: TGTGCCAGCAGCTTAGTCTCGACAGGGGGCGGTACTGAAGCTTTCTTT
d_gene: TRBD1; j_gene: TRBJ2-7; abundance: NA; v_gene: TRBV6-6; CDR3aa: CASRDRGLFYEQYF; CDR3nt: TGTGCCAGCAGGGACAGGGGACTCTTCTACGAGCAGTACTTC
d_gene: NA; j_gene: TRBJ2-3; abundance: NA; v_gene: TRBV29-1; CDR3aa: CSVAKGAPGTQYF; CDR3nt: TGCAGCGTTGCAAAGGGAGCCCCGGGGACGCAGTATTTT
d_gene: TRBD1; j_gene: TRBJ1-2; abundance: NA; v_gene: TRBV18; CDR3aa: CASSSPGQGGGYTF; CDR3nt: TGTGCCAGCTCATCCCCGGGACAGGGTGGAGGCTACACCTTC
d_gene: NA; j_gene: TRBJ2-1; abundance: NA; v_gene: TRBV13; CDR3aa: CASSLGQYDNEQFF; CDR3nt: TGTGCCAGCAGCTTAGGACAGTATGACAATGAGCAGTTCTTC
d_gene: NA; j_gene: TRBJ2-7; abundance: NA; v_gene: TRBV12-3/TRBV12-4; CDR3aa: CASSLGTDYEQYF; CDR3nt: TGTGCCAGCAGTTTAGGGACTGATTACGAGCAGTACTTC
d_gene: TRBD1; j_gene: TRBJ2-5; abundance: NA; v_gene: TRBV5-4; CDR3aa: CASSLRDRPWETQYF; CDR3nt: TGTGCCAGCAGCTTACGGGACAGGCCATGGGAGACCCAGTACTTC
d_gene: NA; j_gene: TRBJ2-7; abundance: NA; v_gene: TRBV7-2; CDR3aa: CASSRRSYEQYF; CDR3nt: TGTGCCAGCAGCCGTCGCTCCTACGAGCAGTACTTC
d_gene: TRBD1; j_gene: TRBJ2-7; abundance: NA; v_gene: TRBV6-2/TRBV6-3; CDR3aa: CASSYNRGEQYF; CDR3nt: TGTGCCAGCAGTTACAACAGGGGCGAGCAGTACTTC
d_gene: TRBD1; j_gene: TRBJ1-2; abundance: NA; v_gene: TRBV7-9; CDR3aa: CASSLPGQGVWGYTF; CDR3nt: TGTGCCAGCAGCTTACCGGGACAGGGGGTCTGGGGCTACACCTTC